This T cell receptor (beta chain) was recorded in a study of identical twins. General study findings and limits: Cross-sectional statistical analysis was relied on for the conclusions, without the same donors being followed.

In its sample, this clonotype was seen a few times. What it binds is unknown. Per germline, CDR1 DFQATT and CDR2 SNEGSKA (reference sequence). The CDR3 length is 16 residues. MiXCR, run by TCRdb on the 5' RACE reads, gives a single entry per CDR3 protein. The table records fewer than 900,000 distinct CDR3 sequences, over 15% of them present only once. The same data also went into a second study, on T cells expressing NK-cell markers. According to that study: Top CD8+ clonotypes included the dominant CD3+CD56+NKG2C+ clonotypes in roughly 6 donors.

Sequences were obtained from PBMCs. The J gene is TRBJ2-5, the V gene TRBV20-1; D may be TRBD2 (5 bases). The sequence came from a woman between 18 and 30 years old in good health. CDR3 loop: CSPHARGLFIQETQYF. CDR3 DNA sequence: TGCAGCCCCCACGCCCGCGGACTCTTTATCCAAGAGACCCAGTACTTC.